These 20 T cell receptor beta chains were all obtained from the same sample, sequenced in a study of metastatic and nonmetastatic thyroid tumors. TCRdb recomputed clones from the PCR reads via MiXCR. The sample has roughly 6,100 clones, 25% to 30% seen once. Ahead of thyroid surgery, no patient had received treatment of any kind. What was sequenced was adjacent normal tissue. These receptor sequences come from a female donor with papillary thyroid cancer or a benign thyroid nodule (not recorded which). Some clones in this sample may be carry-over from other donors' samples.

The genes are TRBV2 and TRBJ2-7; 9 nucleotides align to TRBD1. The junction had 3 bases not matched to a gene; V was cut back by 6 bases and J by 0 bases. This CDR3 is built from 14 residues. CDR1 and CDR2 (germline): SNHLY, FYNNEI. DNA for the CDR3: TGTGCCAGCAGCCCGGACAGGGGCTCCTACGAGCAGTACTTC. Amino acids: CASSPDRGSYEQYF.

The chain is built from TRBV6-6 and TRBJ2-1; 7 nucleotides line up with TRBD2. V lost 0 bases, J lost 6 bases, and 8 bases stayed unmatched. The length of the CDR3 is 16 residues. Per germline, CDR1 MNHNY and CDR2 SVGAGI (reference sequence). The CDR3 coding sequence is TGTGCCAGCAGTTACTCACGGACTAGTGACTCCAATGAGCAGTTCTTC. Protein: CASSYSRTSDSNEQFF.

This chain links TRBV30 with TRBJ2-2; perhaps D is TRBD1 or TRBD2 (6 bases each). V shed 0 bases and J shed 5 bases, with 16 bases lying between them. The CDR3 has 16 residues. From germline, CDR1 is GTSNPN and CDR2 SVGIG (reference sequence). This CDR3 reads CAWSVSGAIGTGELFF. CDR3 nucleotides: TGTGCCTGGAGTGTATCGGGGGCCATAGGGACCGGGGAGCTGTTTTTT.

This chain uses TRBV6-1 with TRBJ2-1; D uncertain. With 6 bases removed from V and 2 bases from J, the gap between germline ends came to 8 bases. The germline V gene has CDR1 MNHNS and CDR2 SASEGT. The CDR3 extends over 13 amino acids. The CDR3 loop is CASSDLAYNEQFF. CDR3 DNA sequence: TGTGCCAGCAGCGACTTAGCCTACAATGAGCAGTTCTTC.

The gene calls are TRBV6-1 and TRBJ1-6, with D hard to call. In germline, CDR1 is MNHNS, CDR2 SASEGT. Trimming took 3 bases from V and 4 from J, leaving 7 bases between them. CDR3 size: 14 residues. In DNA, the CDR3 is TGTGCCAGCAGTGAGGGCCTTTATAATTCACCCCTCCACTTT. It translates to CASSEGLYNSPLHF.

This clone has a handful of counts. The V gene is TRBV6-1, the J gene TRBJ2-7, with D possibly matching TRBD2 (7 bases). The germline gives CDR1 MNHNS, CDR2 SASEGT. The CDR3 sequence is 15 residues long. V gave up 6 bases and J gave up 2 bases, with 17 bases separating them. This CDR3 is CASSMGAGDTYEQYF. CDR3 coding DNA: TGTGCCAGCAGCATGGGGGCGGGAGATACCTACGAGCAGTACTTC.

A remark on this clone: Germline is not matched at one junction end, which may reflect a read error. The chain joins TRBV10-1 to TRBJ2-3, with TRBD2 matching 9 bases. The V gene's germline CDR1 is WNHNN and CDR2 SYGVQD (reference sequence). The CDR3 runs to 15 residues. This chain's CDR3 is CASSEPAGGKDAQYF. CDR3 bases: TGCGCCAGCAGTGAGCCCGCGGGGGGGAAAGATGCGCAGTATTTT.

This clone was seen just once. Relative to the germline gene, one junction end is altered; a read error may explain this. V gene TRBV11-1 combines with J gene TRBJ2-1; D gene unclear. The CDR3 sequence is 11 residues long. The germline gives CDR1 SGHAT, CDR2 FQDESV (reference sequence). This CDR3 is CVSSLYNAQFF. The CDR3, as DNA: TGTGTGAGCAGCCTATACAATGCGCAGTTCTTC.

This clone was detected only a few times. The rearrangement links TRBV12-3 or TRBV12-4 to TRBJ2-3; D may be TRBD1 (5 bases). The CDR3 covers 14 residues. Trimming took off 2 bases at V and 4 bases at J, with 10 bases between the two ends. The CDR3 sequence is CASSLRQGSDTQYF. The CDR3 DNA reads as TGTGCCAGCAGTTTACGGCAGGGCTCAGATACGCAGTATTTT.

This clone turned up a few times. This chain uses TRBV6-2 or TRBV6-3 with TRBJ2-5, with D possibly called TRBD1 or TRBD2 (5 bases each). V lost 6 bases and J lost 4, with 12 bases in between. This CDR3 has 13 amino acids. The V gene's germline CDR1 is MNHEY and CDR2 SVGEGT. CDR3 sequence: CASRLWGSETQYF. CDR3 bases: TGTGCCAGCAGATTGTGGGGGTCAGAGACCCAGTACTTC.

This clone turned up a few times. CDR3 amino acids: CASSLRWPNYEQYF. The CDR3 DNA sequence: TGTGCCAGCAGTTTACGGTGGCCCAACTACGAGCAGTACTTC. The chain uses TRBV27 and TRBJ2-7; D is unresolved. Germline loops: CDR1 MNHEY, CDR2 SMNVEV (reference sequence). V gave up 2 bases and J gave up 3 bases, with 11 bases separating them. The CDR3 is 14 amino acids.

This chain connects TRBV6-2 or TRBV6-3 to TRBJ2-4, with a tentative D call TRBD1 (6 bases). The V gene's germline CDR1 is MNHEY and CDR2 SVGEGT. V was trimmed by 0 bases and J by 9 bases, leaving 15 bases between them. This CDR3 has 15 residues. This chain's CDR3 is CASSYSTQGSSIQYF. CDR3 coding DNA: TGTGCCAGCAGTTACTCGACTCAGGGGTCCAGCATTCAGTACTTC.

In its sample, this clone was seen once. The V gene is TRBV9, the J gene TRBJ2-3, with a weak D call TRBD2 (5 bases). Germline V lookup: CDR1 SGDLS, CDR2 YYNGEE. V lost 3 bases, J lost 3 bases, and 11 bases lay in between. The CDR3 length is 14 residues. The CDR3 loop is CASSEAGITDTQYF. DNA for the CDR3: TGTGCCAGCAGCGAGGCGGGCATTACAGATACGCAGTATTTT.

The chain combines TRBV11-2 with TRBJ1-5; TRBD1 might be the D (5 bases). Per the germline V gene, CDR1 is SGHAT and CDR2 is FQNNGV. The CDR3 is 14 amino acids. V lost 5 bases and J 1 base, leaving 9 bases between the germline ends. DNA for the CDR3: TGTGCCAGCAGCCGGGCAGGGAGCAATCAGCCCCAGCATTTT. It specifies CASSRAGSNQPQHF.

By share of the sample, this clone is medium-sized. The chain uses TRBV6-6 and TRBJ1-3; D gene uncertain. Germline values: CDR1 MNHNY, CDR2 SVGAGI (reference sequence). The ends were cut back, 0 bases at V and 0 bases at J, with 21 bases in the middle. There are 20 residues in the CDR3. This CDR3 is CASSYSEGARNFYSGNTIYF. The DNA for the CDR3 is TGTGCCAGCAGTTACTCGGAGGGAGCCCGAAATTTTTACTCTGGAAACACCATATATTTT.

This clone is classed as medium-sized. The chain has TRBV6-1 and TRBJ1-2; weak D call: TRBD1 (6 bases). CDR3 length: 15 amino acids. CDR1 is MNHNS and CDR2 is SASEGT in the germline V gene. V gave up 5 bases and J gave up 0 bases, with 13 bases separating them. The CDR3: CASSSDRISNYGYTF. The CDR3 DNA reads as TGTGCCAGCAGTTCCGACAGGATTTCTAACTATGGCTACACCTTC.

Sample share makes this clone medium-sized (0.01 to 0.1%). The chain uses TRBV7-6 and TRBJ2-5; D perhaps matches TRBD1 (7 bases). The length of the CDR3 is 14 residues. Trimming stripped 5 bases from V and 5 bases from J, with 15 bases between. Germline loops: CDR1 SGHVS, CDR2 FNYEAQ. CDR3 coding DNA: TGTGCCAGCAGCAGTACAGGGGCGGGGGAGACCCAGTACTTC. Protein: CASSSTGAGETQYF.

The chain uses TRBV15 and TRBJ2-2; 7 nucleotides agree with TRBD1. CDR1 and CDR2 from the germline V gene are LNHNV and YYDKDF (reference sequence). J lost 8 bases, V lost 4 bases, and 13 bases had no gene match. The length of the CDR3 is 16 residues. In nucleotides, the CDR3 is TGTGCCACCAGCAAGACAGGGACGGCCAGAGGTGGGGAGCTGTTTTTT. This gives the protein CATSKTGTARGGELFF.

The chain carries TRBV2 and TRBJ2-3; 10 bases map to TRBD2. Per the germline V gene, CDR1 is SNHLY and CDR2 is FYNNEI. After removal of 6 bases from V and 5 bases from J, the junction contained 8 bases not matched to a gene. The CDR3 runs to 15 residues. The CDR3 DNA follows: TGTGCCAGCAGCGGAAGGACTAGCGGCAAAGATACGCAGTATTTT. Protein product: CASSGRTSGKDTQYF. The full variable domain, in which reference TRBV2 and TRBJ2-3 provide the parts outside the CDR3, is EPEVTQTPSHQVTQMGQEVILRCVPISNHLYFYWYRQILGQKVEFLVSFYNNEISEKSEIFDDQFSVERPDGSNFTLKIRSTKLEDSAMYFCASSGRTSGKDTQYFGPGTRLTVL.

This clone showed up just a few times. The CDR3 spells CASSLPGNTEAFF. The CDR3 coding sequence is TGTGCCAGCAGTTTACCGGGGAACACTGAAGCTTTCTTT. The rearrangement joins TRBV27 to TRBJ1-1; D ambiguous. CDR1 and CDR2 from the germline V gene are MNHEY and SMNVEV (reference sequence). This CDR3 contains 13 residues. The ends were cut back, 2 bases at V and 1 base at J, with 5 bases in the middle.